This T cell receptor beta chain was documented in a study of blood T cell repertoires in COVID-19. Participant age was about 18 to 89 years, and participants resided in fewer than 30 US areas. V lost 3 bases, J lost 3 bases, and 3 bases stayed unmatched. Per the germline V gene, CDR1 is SGDLS and CDR2 is YYNGEE. CDR3 length equals 14 residues. Sequenced by immunoSEQ multiplex PCR; TCRdb stores in-frame clones only, minus some. Found here are 430,000 or so clones, around nine tenths of them singletons; the top ten hold 1.4%. The chain employs TRBV9 and TRBJ1-3, with 7 bases lining up with TRBD1. Specimen: PBMCs or T cells enriched from blood (not recorded which). The origin of this receptor is a woman between 18 and 29 years old who had been exposed to COVID-19. In nucleotides, the CDR3 is TGTGCCAGCAGCGGGAGGGGGCTTGGAAACACCATATATTTT. Translated: CASSGRGLGNTIYF. Variable domain in full (rest from reference TRBV9 and TRBJ1-3): DSGVTQTPKHLITATGQRVTLRCSPRSGDLSVYWYQQSLDQGLQFLIQYYNGEERAKGNILERFSAQQFPDLHSELNLSSLELGDSALYFCASSGRGLGNTIYFGEGSWLTVV.